This note documents a single TCR beta chain sequence. This sample was taken from a study of blood T cell repertoires in COVID-19. Turning to the study itself: Specimens from acute and convalescent COVID-19 originated in the United States, Italy and Spain. PBMCs, B-cell-depleted T cells, or T cells were the source of the cDNA or gDNA that made up the material.

As processed by the authors: Estimated nucleated cell counts came from reference gene primer amplification. TCRdb's table, derived via immunoSEQ multiplex PCR, lists solely in-frame clones and lacks some. Clone size and the V and J calls come from that table; the DNA yielded D and trimming. The sample has 200,000 to 300,000 clones; 75% to 85% are singletons. The CDR3 is made up of 21 amino acids. Germline loops: CDR1 MNHEY, CDR2 SMNVEV (reference sequence). J lost 0 bases, V lost 2 bases, and 16 bases had no gene match. Sequences were obtained from peripheral blood. The receptor was derived from a human donor in a cohort sampled during active COVID-19. The J gene is TRBJ2-1, the V gene TRBV27; 10 nucleotides align to TRBD2. CDR3 coding DNA: TGTGCCAGCAGTTTAGGTCGGGGTCGGACTAGCGGATCGAGCTCCTACAATGAGCAGTTCTTC. As protein: CASSLGRGRTSGSSSYNEQFF.